This T cell receptor (beta chain) was documented in a study of cytomegalovirus exposure and HLA in healthy donors. Background on the study: Among the 370 or so donors who were genotyped, around 77% fell in the genetic ancestry cluster that is associated with self-reported Caucasian donors.

Notes on this clone: Its specificity is unknown.

Overall study results and limits: An analysis that came later showed most CMV-associated TCR beta chains appearing HLA-restricted. What TCR beta sequences reportedly achieved was accurate prediction of HLA-A and HLA-B alleles in most subjects. Solely CMV serostatus was available to characterize immune exposure.

Between the trimmed V and J ends, which lost 1 base and 6 bases, there was a span of 24 bases. CDR3 size: 18 residues. Germline assignment: CDR1 LNHDA and CDR2 SQIVND (reference sequence). Vbeta (60) and Jbeta (13) primers were used in the PCR. Sequencing was performed with immunoSEQ multiplex PCR; in TCRdb, only in-frame clones are kept and a portion is missing. The sample yields more than 100,000 clones, 77% seen once. The sequence was collected from a human donor in good health. The sequencing sample was made of PBMCs. This sequence joins TRBV19 and TRBJ1-2; D not certain. CDR3 sequence (DNA): TGTGCCAGTAGTATAGGAAGTGGCATGACGTCGGGGTTGAATGGCTACACCTTC. Protein sequence: CASSIGSGMTSGLNGYTF. Using reference TRBV19 and TRBJ1-2 for the parts outside the CDR3, the full variable domain is DGGITQSPKYLFRKEGQNVTLSCEQNLNHDAMYWYRQDPGQGLRLIYYSQIVNDFQKGDIAEGYSVSREKKESFPLTVTSAQKNPTAFYLCASSIGSGMTSGLNGYTFGSGTRLTVV.